The 22 T cell receptor beta chains below all came from one sample that was sequenced in a study of CD8+ T cells in alopecia areata. Extraction of RNA preceded its reverse transcription into cDNA, which served as the sequencing template. TCRdb's copy holds only in-frame clones and misses some; the assay was immunoSEQ multiplex PCR. Of 130,000 to 150,000 clones listed, 51% were seen once; the top ten hold 0.99%. Here the sequenced sample was CD4+ T cells sorted from blood, taken at week 0. The receptors were gathered from a human donor with alopecia areata.

The rearrangement joins TRBV6-5 to TRBJ2-1; D may be TRBD2 (5 bases). Deletions cut 8 bases from V and 2 bases from J, with 10 bases between. The CDR3 consists of 13 residues. Germline V lookup: CDR1 MNHEY, CDR2 SVGAGI. Written as DNA, the CDR3 is TGTGCCAGCGGGAGAGGGCCCTACAATGAGCAGTTCTTC. It codes for CASGRGPYNEQFF.

The sample holds a few counts of this clone. This chain links TRBV29-1 with TRBJ2-1; TRBD1 matches at 9 bases. Unmatched junction bases numbered 4, after V lost 6 bases and J lost 7 bases. The germline V gene has CDR1 SQVTM and CDR2 ANQGSEA. There are 12 residues in the CDR3. CDR3 sequence (DNA): TGCAGCGTGGGACAGGGAAAAAATGAGCAGTTCTTC. Translated, it gives CSVGQGKNEQFF.

This clone appeared a few times. This chain joins TRBV5-1 and TRBJ2-1; no reliable D call. Looked up from germline, CDR1 is SGHRS and CDR2 is YFSETQ. This CDR3 is built from 14 residues. The ends were cut back, 2 bases at V and 9 bases at J, with 15 bases in the middle. CDR3 bases: TGCGCCAGCAGCTTAGGCCCCCAGGACGGTGAGCAGTTCTTC. It encodes CASSLGPQDGEQFF. Using reference TRBV5-1 and TRBJ2-1 for the parts outside the CDR3, the full variable domain is KAGVTQTPRYLIKTRGQQVTLSCSPISGHRSVSWYQQTPGQGLQFLFEYFSETQRNKGNFPGRFSGRQFSNSRSEMNVSTLELGDSALYLCASSLGPQDGEQFFGPGTRLTVL.

This chain joins TRBV19 and TRBJ2-3; possibly TRBD2 for D (6 bases). CDR3 length: 15 residues. V was pared by 6 bases and J by 2 bases, with 15 bases between. From germline, CDR1 is LNHDA and CDR2 SQIVND (reference sequence). The chain's CDR3 is CASREGGTITDTQYF. In DNA, the CDR3 is TGTGCCAGTAGGGAGGGAGGAACCATCACAGATACGCAGTATTTT.

V is TRBV19 and J is TRBJ2-5; a weak D match, TRBD2 (6 bases). The germline CDR1 and CDR2 sequences are LNHDA and SQIVND (reference sequence). This CDR3 comprises 13 residues. Trimming left V 11 bases short and J 5 bases short, with 18 bases between. The CDR3 loop is CASRSGLWETQYF. The CDR3 nucleotides are TGTGCCTCGAGAAGCGGGTTGTGGGAGACCCAGTACTTC. The variable domain in full, completed from reference TRBV19 and TRBJ2-5, reads DGGITQSPKYLFRKEGQNVTLSCEQNLNHDAMYWYRQDPGQGLRLIYYSQIVNDFQKGDIAEGYSVSREKKESFPLTVTSAQKNPTAFYLCASRSGLWETQYFGPGTRLLVL.

This clone was found a few times. In nucleotides, the CDR3 is TGTGCCACCAGCAGAGAAGGGATTTGGGACACTGAAGCTTTCTTT. This translates into CATSREGIWDTEAFF. V is TRBV15 and J is TRBJ1-1; unclear D gene. There are 15 residues in the CDR3. V dropped 0 bases and J dropped 3 bases, with 11 bases sitting between them. CDR1 and CDR2 from the germline V gene are LNHNV and YYDKDF (reference sequence).

This rearrangement joins TRBV2 to TRBJ2-5; 9 bases align to TRBD1. The CDR3 has 16 amino acids. The germline V gene encodes CDR1 SNHLY and CDR2 FYNNEI. V shed 6 bases and J 3 bases; nucleotides not matched to a gene: 11. CDR3: CASRRYRDRGEETQYF. CDR3 in DNA: TGTGCCAGCAGGAGGTACAGAGACAGGGGGGAAGAGACCCAGTACTTC.

This rearrangement joins TRBV7-2 to TRBJ2-5; D ambiguous. Per the germline V gene, CDR1 is SGHTA and CDR2 is FQGNSA. V lost 5 bases and J 4 bases, leaving 8 bases between the germline ends. The length of the CDR3 is 12 residues. CDR3 amino acids: CASSPRSETQYF. The CDR3 DNA is TGTGCCAGCAGCCCCCGCTCAGAGACCCAGTACTTC. The whole variable domain, remainder taken from reference TRBV7-2 and TRBJ2-5, is GAGVSQSPSNKVTEKGKDVELRCDPISGHTALYWYRQSLGQGLEFLIYFQGNSAPDKSGLPSDRFSAERTGGSVSTLTIQRTQQEDSAVYLCASSPRSETQYFGPGTRLLVL.

This chain links TRBV30 with TRBJ2-7, with D perhaps being TRBD1 or TRBD2 (5 bases each). The germline V gene encodes CDR1 GTSNPN and CDR2 SVGIG (reference sequence). The CDR3 length is 13 residues. The CDR3 DNA sequence: TGTGCTTTCCGAGGGGAAAATCCTTACGAGCAGTACTTC. Amino acid sequence: CAFRGENPYEQYF.

CDR3 sequence: CASSLGGPSYEQYF. In DNA, the CDR3 is TGTGCCAGCAGTCTTGGGGGGCCCTCCTACGAGCAGTACTTC. The chain carries TRBV7-3 and TRBJ2-7; D may correspond to TRBD1 or TRBD2 (6 bases each). This CDR3 comprises 14 residues. CDR1 SGHTA and CDR2 FQGTGA come from the germline V gene. V lost 6 bases and J 0 bases, leaving 12 bases between the germline ends.

This clone has just a few counts. The J gene is TRBJ2-7, the V gene TRBV11-2, with 9 bases lining up with TRBD2. Germline V CDR1 and CDR2: SGHAT, FQNNGV. The CDR3 consists of 14 residues. J gave up 6 bases and V 5 bases, and 8 bases lay outside the gene matches. CDR3 coding DNA: TGTGCCAGCAGCGTTAGCGGGAGAGTGGCCGAGCAGTACTTC. Protein product: CASSVSGRVAEQYF. The whole variable domain, filled in from reference TRBV11-2 and TRBJ2-7, reads EAGVAQSPRYKIIEKRQSVAFWCNPISGHATLYWYQQILGQGPKLLIQFQNNGVVDDSQLPKDRFSAERLKGVDSTLKIQPAKLEDSAVYLCASSVSGRVAEQYFGPGTRLTVT.

This clone was seen more than once but under ten times. The chain's CDR3 is CSVDPWTSGPEADTQYF. CDR3 in DNA: TGCAGCGTTGACCCGTGGACTAGCGGGCCAGAGGCAGATACGCAGTATTTT. This chain links TRBV29-1 with TRBJ2-3; 11 bases line up with TRBD2. This CDR3 spans 17 amino acids. Germline-derived CDR1 and CDR2 are SQVTM and ANQGSEA. V shed 3 bases and J 4 bases; nucleotides not matched to a gene: 12.

The chain is built from TRBV30 and TRBJ1-3; D is uncertain. The V end lost 5 bases, the J end lost 9 bases, and 23 bases lay between the germline ends. The CDR3 covers 15 residues. Germline values: CDR1 GTSNPN, CDR2 SVGIG (reference sequence). CDR3 nucleotide sequence: TGTGCCTGGCAGCGGCGTATGCCTCTGGAATTCACCATATATTTT. Its translation is CAWQRRMPLEFTIYF.

The V and J genes are TRBV27 and TRBJ2-1, with D possibly being TRBD1 or TRBD2 (5 bases each). CDR3 length equals 15 residues. Per germline, CDR1 MNHEY and CDR2 SMNVEV (reference sequence). Trimming cost V 4 bases and J 5 bases, with 15 bases left between them. The CDR3 protein is CASSSVSGANNEQFF. CDR3 bases: TGTGCCAGCAGTTCAGTCTCCGGGGCAAACAATGAGCAGTTCTTC.

The chain joins TRBV30 to TRBJ1-2; no clear D gene. The CDR3 extends over 13 amino acids. The ends were cut back, 1 base at V and 6 bases at J, with 12 bases in the middle. Germline V gives CDR1 GTSNPN, CDR2 SVGIG (reference sequence). The DNA for the CDR3 is TGTGCCTGGAGTGCCGATATAAGGGATGGCTACACCTTC. This gives the protein CAWSADIRDGYTF.

The rearrangement uses TRBV19 and TRBJ2-3; no firm D call. There are 14 residues in the CDR3. The V end was cut by 5 bases, the J end by 0 bases, with 9 bases between. CDR1 is LNHDA, CDR2 SQIVND, per germline (reference sequence). The CDR3 loop is CASSPSASTDTQYF. The CDR3 DNA sequence: TGTGCCAGTAGTCCCAGCGCTAGCACAGATACGCAGTATTTT.

This clone was counted between two and nine times. The rearrangement joins TRBV2 to TRBJ2-7, with a possible D match to TRBD2 (5 bases). The CDR3 runs 15 residues. Germline CDR1 and CDR2: SNHLY and FYNNEI. Deletions cut 6 bases from V and 2 bases from J, with 17 bases between. CDR3 in amino acids: CASSSSRAWAYEQYF. The CDR3 nucleotides are TGTGCCAGCAGCTCTAGCCGGGCCTGGGCCTACGAGCAGTACTTC.

This chain links TRBV14 with TRBJ2-7, with 9 bases matching TRBD1. V lost 2 bases to trimming and J lost 7 bases; unmatched junction nucleotides: 12. CDR3 size: 16 residues. From germline, CDR1 is SGHDN and CDR2 FVKESK. CDR3 residues: CASSQSTGTGSQEQYF. In DNA form, the CDR3 reads TGTGCCAGCAGCCAATCAACCGGGACAGGGAGTCAAGAGCAGTACTTC.

The chain is built from TRBV4-1 and TRBJ1-2; D not resolved. This CDR3 spans 12 amino acids. Germline CDR1 and CDR2: MGHRA and YSYEKL. Trimming took 0 bases from V and 8 from J, leaving 7 bases between them. The CDR3 region is CASSQELGGYTF. DNA of the CDR3: TGCGCCAGCAGCCAAGAACTAGGCGGCTACACCTTC.

The chain recombines TRBV30 with TRBJ1-1, with D uncertain. Deletions cut 1 base from V and 7 bases from J, with 13 bases between. The germline V gene has CDR1 GTSNPN and CDR2 SVGIG (reference sequence). CDR3 size: 13 residues. The CDR3: CAWSGRALDEAFF. CDR3 nucleotides: TGTGCCTGGAGTGGGAGGGCTTTGGATGAAGCTTTCTTT.

The CDR3 bases are TGCGCCAGCACCCGTGGGGGTGCCGCCGGGGAGCTGTTTTTT. Amino acid sequence: CASTRGGAAGELFF. J is TRBJ2-2 and V is TRBV5-1; D might be TRBD1 or TRBD2, each matching 5 bases. Germline V CDR1 and CDR2: SGHRS, YFSETQ. This CDR3 has 14 residues. V was cut by 6 bases and J by 6 bases, with 15 bases left in between.

Comments on this clone: The junction departs from the called germline gene at one end, perhaps through a read error. V and J are TRBV2 and TRBJ2-4; TRBD2 is a possible D gene (5 bases). The CDR3 is 12 residues long. The germline V gene encodes CDR1 SNHLY and CDR2 FYNNEI. CDR3: CASSERREVVDF. In DNA form, the CDR3 reads TGTGCCAGCAGTGAAAGACGGGAAGTGGTAGACTTC. Full variable domain (outside the CDR3, taken from reference TRBV2 and TRBJ2-4): EPEVTQTPSHQVTQMGQEVILRCVPISNHLYFYWYRQILGQKVEFLVSFYNNEISEKSEIFDDQFSVERPDGSNFTLKIRSTKLEDSAMYFCASSERREVVDFGAGTRLSVL.